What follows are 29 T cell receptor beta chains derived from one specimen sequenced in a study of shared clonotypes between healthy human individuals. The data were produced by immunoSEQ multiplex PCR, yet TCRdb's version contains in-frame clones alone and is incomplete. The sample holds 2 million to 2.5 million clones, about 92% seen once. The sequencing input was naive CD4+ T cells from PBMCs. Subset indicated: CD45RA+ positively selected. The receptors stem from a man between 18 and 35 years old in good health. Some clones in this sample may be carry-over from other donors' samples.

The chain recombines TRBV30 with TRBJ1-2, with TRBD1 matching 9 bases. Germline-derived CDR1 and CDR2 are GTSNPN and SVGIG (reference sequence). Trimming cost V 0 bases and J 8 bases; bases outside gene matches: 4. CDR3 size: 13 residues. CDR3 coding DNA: TGTGCCTGGAGTGTACAGGGGGCGCAGGGCTACACCTTC. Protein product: CAWSVQGAQGYTF.

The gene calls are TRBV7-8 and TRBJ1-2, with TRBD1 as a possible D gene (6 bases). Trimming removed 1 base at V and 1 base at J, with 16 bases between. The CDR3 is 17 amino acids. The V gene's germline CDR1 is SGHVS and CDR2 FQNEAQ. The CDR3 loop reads CASSLVMSRGNNYGYTF. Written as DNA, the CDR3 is TGTGCCAGCAGCTTAGTGATGTCCAGGGGTAATAACTATGGCTACACCTTC.

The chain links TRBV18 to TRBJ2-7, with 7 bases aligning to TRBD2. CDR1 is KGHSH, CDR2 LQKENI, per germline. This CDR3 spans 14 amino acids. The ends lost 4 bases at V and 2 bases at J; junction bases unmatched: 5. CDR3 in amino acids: CASSRTSDAYEQYF. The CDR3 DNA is TGTGCCAGCTCACGCACTAGCGACGCCTACGAGCAGTACTTC.

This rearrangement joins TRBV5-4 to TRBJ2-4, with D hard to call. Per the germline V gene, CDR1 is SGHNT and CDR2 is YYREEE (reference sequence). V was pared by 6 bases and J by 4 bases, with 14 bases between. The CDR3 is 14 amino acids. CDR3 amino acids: CASNLRVSKNIQYF. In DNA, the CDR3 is TGTGCCAGCAACTTACGGGTATCTAAAAACATTCAGTACTTC.

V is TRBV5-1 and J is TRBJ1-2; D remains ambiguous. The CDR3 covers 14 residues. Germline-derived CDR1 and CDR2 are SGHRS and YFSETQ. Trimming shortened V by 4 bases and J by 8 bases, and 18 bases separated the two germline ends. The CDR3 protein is CASSPGGLLRGYTF. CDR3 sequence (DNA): TGCGCCAGCAGCCCGGGAGGCCTTCTCAGAGGCTACACCTTC.

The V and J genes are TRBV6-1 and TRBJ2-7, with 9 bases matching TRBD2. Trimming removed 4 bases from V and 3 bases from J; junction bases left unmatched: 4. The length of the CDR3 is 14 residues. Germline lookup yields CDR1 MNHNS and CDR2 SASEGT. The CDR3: CASSGLAGHYEQYF. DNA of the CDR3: TGTGCCAGCAGTGGTCTAGCGGGACACTACGAGCAGTACTTC.

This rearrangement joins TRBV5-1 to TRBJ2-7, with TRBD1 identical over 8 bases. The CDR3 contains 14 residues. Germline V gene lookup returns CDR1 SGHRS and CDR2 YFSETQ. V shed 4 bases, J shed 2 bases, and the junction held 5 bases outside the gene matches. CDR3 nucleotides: TGCGCCAGCAGCCCGTCGGGACAGGCCTACGAGCAGTACTTC. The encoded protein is CASSPSGQAYEQYF.

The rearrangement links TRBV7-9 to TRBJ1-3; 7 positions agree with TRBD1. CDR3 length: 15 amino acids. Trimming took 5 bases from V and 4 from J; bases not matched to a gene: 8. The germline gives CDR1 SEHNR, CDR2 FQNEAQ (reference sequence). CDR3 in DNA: TGTGCCAGCAGCCCGACAGGGACGGGCGGAAACACCATATATTTT. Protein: CASSPTGTGGNTIYF.

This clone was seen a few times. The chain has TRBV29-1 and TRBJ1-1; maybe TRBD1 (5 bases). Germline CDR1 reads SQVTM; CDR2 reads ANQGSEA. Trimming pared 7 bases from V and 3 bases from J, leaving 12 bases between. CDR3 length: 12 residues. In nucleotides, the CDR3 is TGCAGCGCTGGCAGAGGGGACACTGAAGCTTTCTTT. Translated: CSAGRGDTEAFF.

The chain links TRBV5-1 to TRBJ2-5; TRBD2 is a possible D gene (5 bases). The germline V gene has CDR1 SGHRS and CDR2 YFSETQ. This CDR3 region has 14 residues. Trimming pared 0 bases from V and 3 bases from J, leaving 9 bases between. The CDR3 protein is CASSLDEREETQYF. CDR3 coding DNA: TGCGCCAGCAGCTTGGATGAGAGGGAAGAGACCCAGTACTTC. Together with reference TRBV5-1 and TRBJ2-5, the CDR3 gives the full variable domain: KAGVTQTPRYLIKTRGQQVTLSCSPISGHRSVSWYQQTPGQGLQFLFEYFSETQRNKGNFPGRFSGRQFSNSRSEMNVSTLELGDSALYLCASSLDEREETQYFGPGTRLLVL.

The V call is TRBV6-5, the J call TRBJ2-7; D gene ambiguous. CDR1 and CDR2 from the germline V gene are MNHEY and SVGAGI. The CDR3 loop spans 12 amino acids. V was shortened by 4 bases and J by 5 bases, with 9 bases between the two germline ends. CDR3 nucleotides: TGTGCCAGCAGTTCCACCGCCCACGAGCAGTACTTC. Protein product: CASSSTAHEQYF.

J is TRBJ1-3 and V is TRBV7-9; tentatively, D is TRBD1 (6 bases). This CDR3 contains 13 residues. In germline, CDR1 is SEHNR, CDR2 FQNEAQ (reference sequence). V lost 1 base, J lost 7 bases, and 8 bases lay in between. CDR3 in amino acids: CASSLDGGNTIYF. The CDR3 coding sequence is TGTGCCAGCAGCTTAGATGGGGGCAACACCATATATTTT.

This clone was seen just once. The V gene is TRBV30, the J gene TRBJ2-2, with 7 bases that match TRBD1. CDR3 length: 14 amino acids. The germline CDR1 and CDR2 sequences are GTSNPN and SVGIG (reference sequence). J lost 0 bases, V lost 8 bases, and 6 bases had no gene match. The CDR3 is CATRQGANTGELFF. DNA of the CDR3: TGTGCCACTCGACAGGGAGCGAACACCGGGGAGCTGTTTTTT.

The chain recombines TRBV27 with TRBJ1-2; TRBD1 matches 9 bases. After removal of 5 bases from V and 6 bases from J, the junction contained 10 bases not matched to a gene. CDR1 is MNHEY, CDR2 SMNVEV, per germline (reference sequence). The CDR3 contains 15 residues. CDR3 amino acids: CASSRPGTGIDGYTF. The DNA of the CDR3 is TGTGCCAGCAGTCGTCCCGGGACAGGGATCGATGGCTACACCTTC.

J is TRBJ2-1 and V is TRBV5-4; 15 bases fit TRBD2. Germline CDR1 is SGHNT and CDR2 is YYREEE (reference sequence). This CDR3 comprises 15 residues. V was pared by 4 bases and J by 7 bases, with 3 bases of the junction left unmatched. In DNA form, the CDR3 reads TGTGCCAGCAGCGAAGGACTAGCGGGAGGGAATGAGCAGTTCTTC. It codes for CASSEGLAGGNEQFF.

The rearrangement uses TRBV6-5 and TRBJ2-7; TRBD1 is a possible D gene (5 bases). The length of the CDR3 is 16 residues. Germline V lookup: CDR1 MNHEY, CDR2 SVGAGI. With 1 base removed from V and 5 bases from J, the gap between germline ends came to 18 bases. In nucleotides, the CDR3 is TGTGCCAGCAGTTACTGGTTATTGGGGCAGCCCCACGAGCAGTACTTC. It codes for CASSYWLLGQPHEQYF.

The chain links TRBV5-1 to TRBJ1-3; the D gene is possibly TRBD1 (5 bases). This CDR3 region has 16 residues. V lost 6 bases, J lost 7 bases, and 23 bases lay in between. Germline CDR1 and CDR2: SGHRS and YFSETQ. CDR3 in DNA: TGCGCCAGCAATAGAGGGACCCCGGGCTTGGGGAACACCATATATTTT. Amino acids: CASNRGTPGLGNTIYF.

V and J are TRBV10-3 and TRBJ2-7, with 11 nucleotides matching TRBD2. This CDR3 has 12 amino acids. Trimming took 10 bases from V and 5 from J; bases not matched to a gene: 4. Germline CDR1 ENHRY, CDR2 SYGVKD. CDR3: CATGLAGHEQYF. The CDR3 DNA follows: TGTGCCACCGGACTAGCGGGTCACGAGCAGTACTTC.

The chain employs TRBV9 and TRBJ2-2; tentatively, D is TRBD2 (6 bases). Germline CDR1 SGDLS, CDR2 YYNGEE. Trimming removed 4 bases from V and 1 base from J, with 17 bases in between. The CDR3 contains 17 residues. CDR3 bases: TGTGCCAGCAGCCCCCGGGGTCTAGCGAGGAACACCGGGGAGCTGTTTTTT. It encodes CASSPRGLARNTGELFF.

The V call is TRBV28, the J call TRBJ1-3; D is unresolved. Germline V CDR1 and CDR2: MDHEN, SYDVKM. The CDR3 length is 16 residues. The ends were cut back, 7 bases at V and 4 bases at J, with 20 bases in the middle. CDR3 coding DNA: TGTGCCAGCAAACCCCCGACCGGGCAGCCAGGAAACACCATATATTTT. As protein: CASKPPTGQPGNTIYF. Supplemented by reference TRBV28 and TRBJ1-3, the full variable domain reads DVKVTQSSRYLVKRTGEKVFLECVQDMDHENMFWYRQDPGLGLRLIYFSYDVKMKEKGDIPEGYSVSREKKERFSLILESASTNQTSMYLCASKPPTGQPGNTIYFGEGSWLTVV.

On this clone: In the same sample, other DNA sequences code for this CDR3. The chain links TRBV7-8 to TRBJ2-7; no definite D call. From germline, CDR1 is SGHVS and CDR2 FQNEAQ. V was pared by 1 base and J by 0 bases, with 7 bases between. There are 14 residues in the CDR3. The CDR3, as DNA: TGTGCCAGCAGCTTAGTTGGGTCCTCCTACGAGCAGTACTTC. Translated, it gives CASSLVGSSYEQYF.

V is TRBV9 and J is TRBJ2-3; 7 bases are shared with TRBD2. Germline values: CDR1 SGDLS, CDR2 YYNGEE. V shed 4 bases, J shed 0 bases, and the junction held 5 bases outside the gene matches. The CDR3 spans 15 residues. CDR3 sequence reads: CASSTSSGSTDTQYF. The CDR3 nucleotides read TGTGCCAGCAGCACCTCTAGCGGTAGCACAGATACGCAGTATTTT.

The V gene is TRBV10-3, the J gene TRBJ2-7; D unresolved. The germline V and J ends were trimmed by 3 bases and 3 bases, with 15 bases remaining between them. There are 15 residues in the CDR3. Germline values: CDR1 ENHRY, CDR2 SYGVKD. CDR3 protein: CAISEGVTVDYEQYF. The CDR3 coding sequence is TGTGCCATCAGTGAAGGAGTTACGGTAGACTACGAGCAGTACTTC.

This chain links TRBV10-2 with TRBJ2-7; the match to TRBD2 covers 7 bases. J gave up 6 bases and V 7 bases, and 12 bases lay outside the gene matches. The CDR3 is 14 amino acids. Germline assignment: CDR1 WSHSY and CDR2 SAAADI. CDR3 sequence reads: CASTSGEGRREQYF. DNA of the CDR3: TGCGCCAGCACCTCGGGGGAGGGGAGGCGCGAGCAGTACTTC.

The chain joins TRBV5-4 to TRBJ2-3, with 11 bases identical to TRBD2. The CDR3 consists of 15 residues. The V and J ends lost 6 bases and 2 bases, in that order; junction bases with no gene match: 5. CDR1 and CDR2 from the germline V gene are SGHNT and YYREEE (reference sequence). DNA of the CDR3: TGTGCCAGCACCCTTAGCGGGAGGGTCACAGATACGCAGTATTTT. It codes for CASTLSGRVTDTQYF.

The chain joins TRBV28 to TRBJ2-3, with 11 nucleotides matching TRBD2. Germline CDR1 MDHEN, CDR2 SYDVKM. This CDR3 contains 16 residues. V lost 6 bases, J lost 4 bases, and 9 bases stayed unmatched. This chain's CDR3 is CASRDRLAGSADTQYF. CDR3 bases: TGTGCCAGCAGGGACAGACTAGCGGGATCAGCAGATACGCAGTATTTT.

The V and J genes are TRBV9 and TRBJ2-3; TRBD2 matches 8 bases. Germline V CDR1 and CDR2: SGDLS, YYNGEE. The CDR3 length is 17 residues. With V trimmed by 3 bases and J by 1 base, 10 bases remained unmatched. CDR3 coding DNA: TGTGCCAGCAGCGCTAGCGCGGGAGGAGGGGGCACAGATACGCAGTATTTT. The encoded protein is CASSASAGGGGTDTQYF.

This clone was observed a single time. DNA for the CDR3: TGTGCCACTTGTTTTGGGCGAACTAATGAAAAACTGTTTTTT. This gives the protein CATCFGRTNEKLFF. The chain is built from TRBV6-1 and TRBJ1-4; D unresolved. Trimming cost V 10 bases and J 1 base, with 13 bases left between them. The CDR3 is made up of 14 amino acids. The germline CDR1 and CDR2 sequences are MNHNS and SASEGT.

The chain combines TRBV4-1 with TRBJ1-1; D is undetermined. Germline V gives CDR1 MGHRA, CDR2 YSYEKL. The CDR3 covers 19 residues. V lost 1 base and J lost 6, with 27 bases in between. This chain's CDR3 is CASSQVPRSESLAGAEAFF. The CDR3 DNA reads TGCGCCAGCAGCCAAGTTCCCCGGTCAGAAAGCTTGGCCGGCGCTGAAGCTTTCTTT.